These 18 T cell receptor beta chains were sequenced from one sample in a study of vaccination and CD4 T cells after COVID-19. Their antigens remain unidentified. Sample treatment: approximately 9-day PBMC culture with coronavirus spike peptide pools or control peptides (ViraFEST assay). Sequencing of DNA taken from cultured CD4+ T cells relied on the Oncomine TCR Beta short-read assay. TCRdb analysed the PCR reads with MiXCR anew, one entry per CDR3 protein. The sample consists of approximately 12,000 distinct CDR3 sequences, around 40% of them appearing once. The sample consisted of cultured CD4+ T cells from blood. Source of these receptors: a human donor with COVID-19.

The chain links TRBV28 to TRBJ1-6; 7 nucleotides agree with TRBD1. This CDR3 has 16 amino acids. Losses at the gene ends were 5 bases for V and 7 bases for J; bases not matched to a gene: 11. Per the germline V gene, CDR1 is MDHEN and CDR2 is SYDVKM. DNA of the CDR3: TGTGCCAGCAGTCCCCGACAGGGCCCCCAAAATTCACCCCTCCACTTT. Protein: CASSPRQGPQNSPLHF.

The chain joins TRBV7-2 to TRBJ2-2, with TRBD2 matching over 13 bases. V lost 4 bases to trimming and J lost 10 bases; unmatched junction nucleotides: 9. Germline V gives CDR1 SGHTA, CDR2 FQGNSA. The CDR3 consists of 16 residues. CDR3 sequence (DNA): TGTGCCAGCAGCTCTAGACTAGCGGGGGGCTACGTGGAGCTGTTTTTT. Translating gives CASSSRLAGGYVELFF.

The V call is TRBV10-2, the J call TRBJ2-3; TRBD2 aligns across 14 bases. V trimming: 4 bases; J trimming: 2 bases; junction bases outside the gene matches: 2. Per the germline V gene, CDR1 is WSHSY and CDR2 is SAAADI. CDR3 length: 16 amino acids. CDR3 amino acids: CASSGLAGGDTDTQYF. The CDR3, as DNA: TGCGCCAGCAGTGGACTAGCGGGGGGGGACACAGATACGCAGTATTTT.

This clonotype was seen a few times. V is TRBV19 and J is TRBJ1-5; weak D call: TRBD1 (5 bases). Germline CDR1 is LNHDA and CDR2 is SQIVND (reference sequence). V was clipped by 2 bases and J by 2 bases, with 13 bases between them. The CDR3 covers 16 residues. The chain's CDR3 is CASSITSGGGNQPQHF. CDR3 nucleotide sequence: TGTGCCAGTAGTATAACTTCGGGGGGGGGCAATCAGCCCCAGCATTTT.

The CDR3 nucleotides are TGCGCCAGCAGAGACGGGACAGGGGAAGCTTTCTTT. Translation gives CASRDGTGEAFF. The chain combines TRBV5-1 with TRBJ1-1, with 9 bases fitting TRBD1. The CDR3 extends over 12 amino acids. V dropped 5 bases and J dropped 8; count of bases not matched to a gene: 4. The germline V gene encodes CDR1 SGHRS and CDR2 YFSETQ.

This chain joins TRBV12-3 or TRBV12-4 and TRBJ2-5, with D unclear. The CDR3 extends over 12 amino acids. With 7 bases removed from V and 4 bases from J, the gap between germline ends came to 10 bases. CDR3 loop: CASTQARETQYF. CDR3 DNA sequence: TGTGCCAGCACCCAAGCCCGAGAGACCCAGTACTTC.

The genes are TRBV5-1 and TRBJ2-2; D is ambiguous. Trimming left V 4 bases short and J 1 base short, with 11 bases between. From germline, CDR1 is SGHRS and CDR2 YFSETQ. The CDR3 spans 15 residues. The CDR3 DNA is TGCGCCAGCAGCCCCGATGCAGGGAACACCGGGGAGCTGTTTTTT. Amino acid sequence: CASSPDAGNTGELFF.

The chain has TRBV7-9 and TRBJ2-7, with D perhaps matching TRBD2 (6 bases). The CDR3 covers 16 residues. V was pared by 5 bases and J by 0 bases, with 17 bases between. Germline CDR1 SEHNR, CDR2 FQNEAQ (reference sequence). Here the CDR3 DNA reads TGTGCCAGCAGCATGACCGGGACTCCTACCTCCTACGAGCAGTACTTC. Residues: CASSMTGTPTSYEQYF. Looking up the rest from reference TRBV7-9 and TRBJ2-7 gives the full variable domain: DTGVSQNPRHKITKRGQNVTFRCDPISEHNRLYWYRQTLGQGPEFLTYFQNEAQLEKSRLLSDRFSAERPKGSFSTLEIQRTEQGDSAMYLCASSMTGTPTSYEQYFGPGTRLTVT.

The rearrangement links TRBV14 to TRBJ2-7, with D uncertain. The V gene lost 5 bases and the J gene lost 3 bases, with 5 bases spanning the gap. This CDR3 contains 11 residues. Germline CDR1 and CDR2: SGHDN and FVKESK. The CDR3 here is CASSAYYEQYF. The CDR3 nucleotides are TGTGCCAGCAGCGCGTACTACGAGCAGTACTTC.

J is TRBJ1-6 and V is TRBV27; TRBD1 is a possible D gene (6 bases). The V gene lost 2 bases and the J gene lost 9 bases, with 11 bases spanning the gap. CDR1 and CDR2 from the germline V gene are MNHEY and SMNVEV (reference sequence). This CDR3 contains 14 residues. The CDR3 nucleotides read TGTGCCAGCAGTTTAGGGACATCTGGTTCACCCCTCCACTTT. Translation gives CASSLGTSGSPLHF.

This clonotype was observed a few times. The genes are TRBV20-1 and TRBJ1-2; weak D call: TRBD1 (6 bases). The CDR3 is 15 residues long. Per germline, CDR1 DFQATT and CDR2 SNEGSKA (reference sequence). V was pared by 1 base and J by 5 bases, with 17 bases between. CDR3 sequence (DNA): TGCAGTGCTAGAGGGGTGGACAGCCTTATTTATGGCTACACCTTC. It encodes CSARGVDSLIYGYTF.

This clonotype was recorded a few times. The chain is built from TRBV6-1 and TRBJ1-2; possible D gene TRBD1, 5 bases. Between the trimmed V and J ends, which lost 6 bases and 2 bases, there was a span of 10 bases. Germline V lookup: CDR1 MNHNS, CDR2 SASEGT. This CDR3 comprises 13 residues. In DNA form, the CDR3 reads TGTGCCAGCAGATGGGACGGCAACTATGGCTACACCTTC. It is translated as CASRWDGNYGYTF.

The chain links TRBV2 to TRBJ1-6; 11 bases map to TRBD1. The J segment lost 9 bases and the V segment lost 6 bases, leaving 7 bases of the junction unmatched. Germline values: CDR1 SNHLY, CDR2 FYNNEI. The CDR3 runs to 15 residues. The CDR3 DNA is TGTGCCAGCAGGGGACAGGGGGATAAAGGTTCACCCCTCCACTTT. Amino acids: CASRGQGDKGSPLHF.

The chain uses TRBV2 and TRBJ1-3, with D unclear. V was clipped by 3 bases and J by 0 bases, with 9 bases between them. This CDR3 contains 15 residues. Germline V lookup: CDR1 SNHLY, CDR2 FYNNEI. As DNA, the CDR3 is TGTGCCAGCAGTGAGCAGACCGTCTCTGGAAACACCATATATTTT. As protein: CASSEQTVSGNTIYF.

The chain recombines TRBV20-1 with TRBJ2-7; D is perhaps TRBD2 (5 bases). V was shortened by 0 bases and J by 3 bases, with 12 bases between the two germline ends. The germline V gene has CDR1 DFQATT and CDR2 SNEGSKA (reference sequence). The CDR3 runs 14 residues. CDR3: CSARESGNNYEQYF. CDR3 DNA sequence: TGCAGTGCTAGAGAATCCGGGAACAACTACGAGCAGTACTTC.

The chain couples TRBV29-1 to TRBJ2-3; weak D call: TRBD2 (5 bases). This CDR3 has 17 residues. Trimming took 6 bases from V and 0 from J, leaving 22 bases between them. Germline assignment: CDR1 SQVTM and CDR2 ANQGSEA. As DNA, the CDR3 is TGCAGCGTCCGAGTTGGCGTGGCGGGTCTGAGCACAGATACGCAGTATTTT. Its protein product is CSVRVGVAGLSTDTQYF.

This clonotype was counted between two and nine times. The V call is TRBV5-1, the J call TRBJ1-5; a possible D gene is TRBD1 (6 bases). The V end was cut by 3 bases, the J end by 4 bases, with 14 bases between. The CDR3 spans 15 residues. Germline CDR1 is SGHRS and CDR2 is YFSETQ. CDR3 in amino acids: CASSYSAGQNQPQHF. The CDR3 DNA follows: TGCGCCAGCAGCTACTCCGCCGGACAGAATCAGCCCCAGCATTTT.

This sequence joins TRBV6-5 and TRBJ1-2, with 9 bases that match TRBD1. After removal of 4 bases from V and 4 bases from J, the junction contained 7 bases not matched to a gene. Germline V gene sequence: CDR1 MNHEY, CDR2 SVGAGI. The CDR3 extends over 15 amino acids. The CDR3 sequence: CASSSPGQGVYGYTF. The CDR3 DNA reads TGTGCCAGCAGTTCCCCGGGACAGGGTGTCTATGGCTACACCTTC.